This T cell receptor (beta chain) was captured in a study of T cell repertoires in cytomegalovirus infection. Each CDR3 protein is one row after TCRdb ran MiXCR on the reads. The sample lists approximately 730,000 distinct CDR3 sequences, 25% to 30% occurring once. Study results and limitations: People with CMV and the relevant HLA were identified by cumulative public TCR beta family frequency. HLA-C-restricted, CMV-specific TCR beta clonotypes were dominant ex vivo.

Ten or more counts support this clonotype. Its antigen is unknown. This CDR3 has 13 amino acids. The V gene lost 5 bases and the J gene lost 2 bases, with 8 bases spanning the gap. CDR1 is SGHTA, CDR2 FQGNSA, per germline. The clonotype was recovered from a human donor in good health (CMV status not recorded). Some clones in this sample may be carry-over from other donors' samples. This chain joins TRBV7-2 and TRBJ2-3; D is perhaps TRBD2 (5 bases). The sample in question was cultured CD8+ T cells from PBMCs, obtained from culture after CMV antigen stimulation. This CDR3 reads CASSNGITDTQYF. In DNA form, the CDR3 reads TGTGCCAGCAGCAACGGGATCACAGATACGCAGTATTTT.